This TCR beta chain derives from a study of cytomegalovirus exposure and HLA in healthy donors. Background on the study: Tens of millions of unique TCRs from HLA-typed donors made up an early data release.

60 Vbeta and 13 Jbeta primers were used in PCR. Measured with immunoSEQ multiplex PCR; TCRdb has only the in-frame clones, and not every one. The data contain 150,000 to 200,000 clones, roughly 78% of them singletons. About this clone: Its antigen remains unknown.

Points from the study as a whole: Accurate prediction of most subjects' HLA-A and HLA-B alleles from TCR beta sequences was reported.

The germline V and J ends were trimmed by 0 bases and 2 bases, with 7 bases remaining between them. The CDR3 length is 14 residues. In germline, CDR1 is KGHSH, CDR2 LQKENI. This chain uses TRBV18 with TRBJ2-5; maybe TRBD1 (5 bases). This TCR came from a woman aged 40 to 55 in good health and CMV-seronegative. The sequencing sample was made of PBMCs. CDR3 DNA: TGTGCCAGCTCACCACCCCCAGGGCAAGAGACCCAGTACTTC. Protein sequence: CASSPPPGQETQYF.